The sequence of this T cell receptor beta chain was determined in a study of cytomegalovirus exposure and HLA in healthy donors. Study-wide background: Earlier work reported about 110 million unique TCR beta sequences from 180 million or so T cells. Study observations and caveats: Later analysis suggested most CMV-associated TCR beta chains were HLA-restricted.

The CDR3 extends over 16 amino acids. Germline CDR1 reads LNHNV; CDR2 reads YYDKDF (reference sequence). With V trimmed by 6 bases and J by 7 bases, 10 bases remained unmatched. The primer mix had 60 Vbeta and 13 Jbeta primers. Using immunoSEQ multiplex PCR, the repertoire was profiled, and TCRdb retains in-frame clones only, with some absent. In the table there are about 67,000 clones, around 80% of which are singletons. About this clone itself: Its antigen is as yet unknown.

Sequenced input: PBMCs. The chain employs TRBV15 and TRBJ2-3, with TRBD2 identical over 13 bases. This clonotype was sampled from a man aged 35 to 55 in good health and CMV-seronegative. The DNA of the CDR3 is TGTGCCACCAGTAAAACTAGCGGGGGGGCCGGGAATACGCAGTATTTT. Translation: CATSKTSGGAGNTQYF.